The present T cell receptor (beta chain) was sequenced within a study of blood T cell repertoires in COVID-19. Study in general: The United States, Italy and Spain were the sources of the acute and convalescent COVID-19 samples. Sources were T cells, B-cell-depleted T cells, or PBMCs; the material itself was cDNA or gDNA.

The repertoire was sequenced with immunoSEQ multiplex PCR; TCRdb's copy has only in-frame clones and lacks some. This table holds more than 75,000 clones, roughly four fifths found once. Sequenced material: peripheral blood. The TCR sequence derives from a man in his sixties with acute or convalescent COVID-19.

The CDR3 loop reads CASGDRGSSPLHF. The CDR3 nucleotides read TGTGCCAGTGGGGACAGGGGCAGCTCACCCCTCCACTTT. The chain recombines TRBV19 with TRBJ1-6; 10 bases agree with TRBD1. Looked up from germline, CDR1 is LNHDA and CDR2 is SQIVND (reference sequence). The CDR3 length is 13 residues. V was clipped by 8 bases and J by 10 bases; unmatched bases: 5. Together with reference TRBV19 and TRBJ1-6, the CDR3 gives the full variable domain: DGGITQSPKYLFRKEGQNVTLSCEQNLNHDAMYWYRQDPGQGLRLIYYSQIVNDFQKGDIAEGYSVSREKKESFPLTVTSAQKNPTAFYLCASGDRGSSPLHFGNGTRLTVT.